This T cell receptor (beta chain) was sequenced for a study of cytomegalovirus exposure and HLA in healthy donors. Study observations and caveats: Across donors, most TCRs were seen rarely, yet some public ones were widespread. Through in vitro validation, a few CMV-associated chains were shown to be specific for CMV antigens. Cytomegalovirus-associated TCR beta chains were listed, numbering 164.

This clone has more than one count but fewer than ten. What it binds is not known. Using immunoSEQ multiplex PCR, the repertoire was profiled, and TCRdb retains in-frame clones only, with some absent. The table records 120,000 to 150,000 clones, roughly nine tenths of them present only once. The germline CDR1 and CDR2 sequences are KGHSH and LQKENI. V lost 5 bases, J lost 6 bases, and 6 bases stayed unmatched. The CDR3 is made up of 13 amino acids. The clonotype was recovered from a man in his late teens or twenties in good health and CMV-seronegative. Specimen: PBMCs. The chain uses TRBV18 and TRBJ2-7; 8 bases map to TRBD2. The CDR3 spells CASSAGTSFEQYF. The CDR3 DNA reads TGTGCCAGCTCAGCCGGGACTAGTTTCGAGCAGTACTTC.